This TCR beta chain was found in a study of monozygotic twins with cystic fibrosis. Note on this clone: What it binds is unknown.

V was clipped by 4 bases and J by 5 bases; unmatched bases: 4. Germline V gene data show CDR1 as SGDLS and CDR2 as YYNGEE. The CDR3 runs 15 residues. Libraries were prepared by immunoSEQ multiplex PCR; TCRdb keeps only in-frame clonotypes and omits some of them. This sample yields tens of thousands of clones, of which approximately 96% are seen a single time; approximately 3% belongs to the top ten. Study-wide points: Monozygotic CF twin pairs shared significantly more nucleotide-identical clonotypes than unrelated CF individuals did. The repertoire was suggested to be naive-dominated, clonality median around 0.01. Shared CDR3 numbers were not associated with age, concordance or severity.

The chain links TRBV9 to TRBJ2-5; 14 nucleotides match TRBD2. This clonotype was sampled from a girl aged 2 to 9 with cystic fibrosis. The material sequenced was blood. The DNA of the CDR3 is TGTGCCAGCAGCACCGGGACTAGCGGGAGCGAGACCCAGTACTTC. Translating it yields CASSTGTSGSETQYF.